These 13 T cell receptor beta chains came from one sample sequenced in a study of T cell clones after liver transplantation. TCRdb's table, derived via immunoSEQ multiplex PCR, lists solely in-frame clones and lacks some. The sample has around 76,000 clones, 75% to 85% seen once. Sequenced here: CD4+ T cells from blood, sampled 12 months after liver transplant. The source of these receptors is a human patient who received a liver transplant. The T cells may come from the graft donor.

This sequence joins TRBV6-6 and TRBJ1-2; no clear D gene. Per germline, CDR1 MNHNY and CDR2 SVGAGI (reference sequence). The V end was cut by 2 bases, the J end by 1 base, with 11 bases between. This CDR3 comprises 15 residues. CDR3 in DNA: TGTGCCAGCAGTTACAGGGTGGATGGTAACTATGGCTACACCTTC. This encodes CASSYRVDGNYGYTF.

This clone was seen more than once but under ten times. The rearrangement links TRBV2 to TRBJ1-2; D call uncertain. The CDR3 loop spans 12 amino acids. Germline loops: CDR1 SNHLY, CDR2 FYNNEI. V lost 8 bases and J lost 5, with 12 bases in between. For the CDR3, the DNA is TGTGCCAGCTCGAGGCAGGAATATGGCTACACCTTC. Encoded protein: CASSRQEYGYTF.

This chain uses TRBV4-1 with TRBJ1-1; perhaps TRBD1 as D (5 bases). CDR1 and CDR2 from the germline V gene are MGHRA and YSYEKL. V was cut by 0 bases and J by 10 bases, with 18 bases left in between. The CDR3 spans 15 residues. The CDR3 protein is CASSQDGHSSWGAFF. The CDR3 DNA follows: TGCGCCAGCAGCCAAGATGGACACAGTTCATGGGGAGCTTTCTTT.

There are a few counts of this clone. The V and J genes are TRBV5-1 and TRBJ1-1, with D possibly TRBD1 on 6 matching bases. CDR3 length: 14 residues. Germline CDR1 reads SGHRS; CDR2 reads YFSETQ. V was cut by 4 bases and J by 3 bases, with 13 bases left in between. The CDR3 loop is CASSPSGADTEAFF. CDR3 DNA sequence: TGCGCCAGCAGCCCCTCAGGGGCGGACACTGAAGCTTTCTTT.

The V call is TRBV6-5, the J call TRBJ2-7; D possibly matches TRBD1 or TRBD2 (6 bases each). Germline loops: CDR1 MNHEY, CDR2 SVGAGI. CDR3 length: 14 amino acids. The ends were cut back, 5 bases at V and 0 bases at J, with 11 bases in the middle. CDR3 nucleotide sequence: TGTGCCAGCAGTCGGGGGCCCCCCTCCTACGAGCAGTACTTC. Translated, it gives CASSRGPPSYEQYF.

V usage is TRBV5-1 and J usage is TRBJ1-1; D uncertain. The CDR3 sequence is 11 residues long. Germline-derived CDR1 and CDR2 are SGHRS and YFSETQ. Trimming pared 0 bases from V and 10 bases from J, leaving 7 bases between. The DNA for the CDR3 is TGCGCCAGCAGCTTGGGCCTAATAGCTTTCTTT. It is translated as CASSLGLIAFF.

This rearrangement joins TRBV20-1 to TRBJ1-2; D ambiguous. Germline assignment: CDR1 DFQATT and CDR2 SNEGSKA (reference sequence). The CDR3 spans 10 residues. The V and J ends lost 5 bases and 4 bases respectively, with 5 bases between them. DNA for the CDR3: TGCAGTGCTTTCTTCTATGGCTACACCTTC. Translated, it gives CSAFFYGYTF.

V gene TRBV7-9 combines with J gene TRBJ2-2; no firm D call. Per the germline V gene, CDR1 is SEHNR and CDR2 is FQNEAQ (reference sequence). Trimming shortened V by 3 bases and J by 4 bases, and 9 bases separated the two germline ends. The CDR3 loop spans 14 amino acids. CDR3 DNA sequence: TGTGCCAGCAGCTTGGGTGTTGGCACCGGGGAGCTGTTTTTT. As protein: CASSLGVGTGELFF.

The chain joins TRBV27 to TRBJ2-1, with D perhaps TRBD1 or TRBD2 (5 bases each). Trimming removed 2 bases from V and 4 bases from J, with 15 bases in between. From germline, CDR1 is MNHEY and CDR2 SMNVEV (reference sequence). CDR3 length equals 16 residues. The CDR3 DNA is TGTGCCAGCAGTTTAAGAACGGGACGTCAGTACAATGAGCAGTTCTTC. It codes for CASSLRTGRQYNEQFF.

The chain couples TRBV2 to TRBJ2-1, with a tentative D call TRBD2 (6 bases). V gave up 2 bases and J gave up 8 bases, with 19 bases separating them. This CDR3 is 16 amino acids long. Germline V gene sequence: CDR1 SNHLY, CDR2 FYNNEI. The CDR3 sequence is CASSESLVTRRDEQFF. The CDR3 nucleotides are TGTGCCAGCAGTGAAAGTTTGGTCACCCGGAGGGATGAGCAGTTCTTC.

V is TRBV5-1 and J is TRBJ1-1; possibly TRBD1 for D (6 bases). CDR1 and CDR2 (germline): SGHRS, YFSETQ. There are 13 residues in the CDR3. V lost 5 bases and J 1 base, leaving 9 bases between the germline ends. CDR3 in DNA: TGCGCCAGCAGAAGACAGGAGAACACTGAAGCTTTCTTT. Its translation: CASRRQENTEAFF.

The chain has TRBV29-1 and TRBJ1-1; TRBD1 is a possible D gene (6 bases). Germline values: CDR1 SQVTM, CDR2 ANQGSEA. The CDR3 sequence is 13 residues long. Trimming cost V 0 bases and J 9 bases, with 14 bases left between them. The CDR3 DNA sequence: TGCAGCGTTGAAGAGTCGATGCAGGGGCAAGCTTTCTTT. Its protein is CSVEESMQGQAFF.

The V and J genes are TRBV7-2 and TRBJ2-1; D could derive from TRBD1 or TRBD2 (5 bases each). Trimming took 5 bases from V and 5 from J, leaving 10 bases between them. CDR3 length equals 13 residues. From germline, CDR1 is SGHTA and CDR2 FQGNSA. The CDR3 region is CASSQGPHNEQFF. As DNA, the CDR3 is TGTGCCAGCAGCCAGGGACCGCACAATGAGCAGTTCTTC.